Listed below are T cell receptor beta chains from one sample, sequenced in a study of regulatory T cells in long-lasting Graves disease. TCRdb recomputed calls from the multiplex PCR reads with MiXCR, one row per CDR3 protein. The sample holds 370,000 or so distinct CDR3 sequences, under 20% seen once. These data were also filed under a second study, of T cells in Graves' hyperthyroidism and ophthalmopathy.

The source was peripheral blood mononuclear cells (PBMCs), collected at new diagnosis, from a patient treated with antithyroid drugs. These receptors were taken from a woman under 30 with Graves disease. Each CDR3 is given with its conserved first and last residue. A D gene is named only where the DNA matches it firmly. Size tells how often a clone was seen (once, few, many) or the class of an expanded clone, and some rows leave it out.

>NA|TRBJ1-4|once|TRBV20-1
CIPRSIRLSGLNEKLFF
TGCATCCCACGTAGCATAAGACTTTCCGGGCTTAATGAAAAACTGTTTTTT
>TRBD2|TRBJ2-5|many|TRBV20-1
CSARRGSGEETQYF
TGCAGTGCTAGACGCGGGAGTGGGGAAGAGACCCAGTACTTC
>TRBD2|TRBJ2-7|many|TRBV5-1
CASSLLSLRERNEQYF
TGCGCCAGCAGCCTCTTATCGTTGCGGGAGCGGAACGAGCAGTACTTC
>TRBD1|TRBJ1-1|many|TRBV30
CAWDRGLGEAFF
TGTGCCTGGGACAGGGGGCTGGGTGAAGCTTTCTTT
>NA|TRBJ1-1|NA|TRBV4-1
CASSQATGYEAFF
TGCGCCAGCAGCCAAGCTACAGGGTATGAAGCTTTCTTT
>NA|TRBJ2-2|many|TRBV10-1
CASTYNRDSAAGVTGELFF
TGCGCCAGCACCTATAATCGGGACTCCGCAGCAGGAGTAACCGGGGAGCTGTTTTTT
>TRBD2|TRBJ2-5|NA|TRBV5-1
CASSSQGTSGSGETQYF
TGCGCCAGCAGCAGCCAAGGGACTAGCGGGAGTGGAGAGACCCAGTACTTC
>TRBD2|TRBJ2-2|many|TRBV2
CASKTSGALGELFF
TGTGCCAGCAAGACTAGCGGGGCCTTAGGGGAGCTGTTTTTT
>TRBD1|TRBJ1-2|many|TRBV20-1
CSATGQSYGYTF
TGCAGTGCTACGGGACAGTCATATGGCTACACCTTC
>NA|TRBJ2-7|many|TRBV28
CASTSRVSYEQYF
TGTGCCAGCACCAGTAGGGTCTCCTACGAGCAGTACTTC
>TRBD1|TRBJ2-5|many|TRBV6-5
CASSSPGTAEETQYF
TGTGCCAGCAGTTCTCCCGGGACAGCCGAAGAGACCCAGTACTTC
>NA|TRBJ2-2|NA|TRBV6-1
CASSEGWSGELFF
TGTGCCAGCAGTGAAGGGTGGTCCGGGGAGCTGTTTTTT
>NA|TRBJ2-5|NA|TRBV5-1
CAGSLARDKETQYF
TGCGCCGGCAGCTTGGCCAGGGACAAAGAGACCCAGTACTTC
>TRBD1|TRBJ1-6|few|TRBV28
CASSLSGQGLKSPLHF
TGTGCCAGCAGTTTAAGCGGACAGGGGTTAAAGTCACCCCTCCACTTT
>NA|TRBJ2-3|few|TRBV7-9
CASSWLLTGTQYF
TGTGCCAGCAGCTGGCTCCTCACAGGTACGCAGTATTTT
>NA|TRBJ2-5|many|TRBV20-1
CSASAGETQYF
TGCAGTGCTAGTGCCGGGGAGACCCAGTACTTC
>NA|TRBJ1-1|many|TRBV12-3/TRBV12-4
CASRSGGFAEAFF
TGTGCCAGCCGATCCGGAGGGTTCGCTGAAGCTTTCTTT
>NA|TRBJ2-2|many|TRBV3-1
CASSQDFGGGTNTGELFF
TGTGCCAGCAGCCAAGATTTCGGTGGCGGAACGAACACCGGGGAGCTGTTTTTT
>NA|TRBJ2-1|many|TRBV7-9
CASSFPSRQDSYNEQFF
TGTGCCAGCAGCTTCCCATCACGTCAGGATAGCTACAATGAGCAGTTCTTC
>NA|TRBJ1-6|many|TRBV2
CASSQNSSPLHF
TGTGCCAGCAGCCAGAATAGTTCACCCCTCCACTTT
>NA|TRBJ2-7|many|TRBV12-3/TRBV12-4
CASSLNDYEQYF
TGTGCCAGCAGTTTGAACGACTACGAGCAGTACTTC
>NA|TRBJ2-7|few|TRBV6-1
CASSELGGGPSEQYF
TGTGCCAGCAGTGAGTTAGGAGGAGGGCCGTCCGAGCAGTACTTC
>NA|TRBJ2-7|few|TRBV7-8
CASSLAGGAEQYF
TGTGCCAGCAGCTTAGCAGGGGGAGCCGAGCAGTACTTC
>NA|TRBJ1-5|NA|TRBV10-3
CAISVGGQPQHF
TGTGCCATCAGTGTGGGGGGTCAGCCCCAGCATTTT
>TRBD1|TRBJ1-5|NA|TRBV20-1
CSATGQGVQPQHF
TGCAGTGCTACCGGACAGGGGGTTCAGCCCCAGCATTTT
>TRBD1|TRBJ2-1|NA|TRBV19
CASRRGTGKGYEQFF
TGTGCCAGTCGTCGAGGGACAGGGAAAGGCTATGAGCAGTTCTTC
>NA|TRBJ2-7|many|TRBV10-3
CAISEQSSIPEQYF
TGTGCCATCAGTGAACAGTCTAGTATTCCCGAGCAGTACTTC
>NA|TRBJ2-5|many|TRBV12-3/TRBV12-4
CASSRTVRETQYF
TGTGCCAGCAGTAGGACAGTGAGGGAGACCCAGTACTTC
>TRBD1|TRBJ2-3|many|TRBV12-3/TRBV12-4
CASSPTWTGGLRTDTQYF
TGTGCCAGCAGCCCAACCTGGACAGGGGGCTTGAGAACAGATACGCAGTATTTT
>NA|TRBJ1-4|many|TRBV6-5
CASSYLATGRNEKLFF
TGTGCCAGCAGTTACCTCGCCACAGGGCGGAATGAAAAACTGTTTTTT
>NA|TRBJ2-2|NA|TRBV7-8
CASSFLSFRGKRNTGGLFF
TGTGCCAGCAGCTTTCTTTCTTTTCGGGGAAAGAGAAACACCGGGGGGCTGTTTTTT
>TRBD1|TRBJ1-2|NA|TRBV6-2/TRBV6-3
CASSADRGSYGYTF
TGTGCCAGCAGTGCGGACAGGGGAAGTTATGGCTACACCTTC
>NA|TRBJ1-1|once|TRBV11-2
CASSLQGLGTEAFF
TGTGCCAGCAGCCTTCAGGGGTTAGGCACTGAAGCTTTCTTT
>TRBD2|TRBJ2-1|many|TRBV5-1
CASGGLAGRNEQFF
TGCGCCAGCGGAGGTCTAGCGGGACGGAATGAGCAGTTCTTC
>TRBD1|TRBJ2-7|many|TRBV20-1
CSATGGTGREQYF
TGCAGTGCTACTGGTGGGACAGGGCGCGAGCAGTACTTC